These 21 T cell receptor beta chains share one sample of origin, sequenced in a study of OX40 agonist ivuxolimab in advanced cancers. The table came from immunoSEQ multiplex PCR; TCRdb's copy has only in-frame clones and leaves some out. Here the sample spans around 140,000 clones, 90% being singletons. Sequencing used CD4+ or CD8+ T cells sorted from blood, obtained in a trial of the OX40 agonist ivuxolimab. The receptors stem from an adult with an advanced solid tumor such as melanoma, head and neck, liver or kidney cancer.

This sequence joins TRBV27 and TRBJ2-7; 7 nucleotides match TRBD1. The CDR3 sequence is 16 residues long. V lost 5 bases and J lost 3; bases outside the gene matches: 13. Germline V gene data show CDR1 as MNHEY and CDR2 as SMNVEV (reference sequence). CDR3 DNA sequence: TGTGCCAGCAGTCCGGCACAGGGGCGTTCTTTCTACGAGCAGTACTTC. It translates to CASSPAQGRSFYEQYF.

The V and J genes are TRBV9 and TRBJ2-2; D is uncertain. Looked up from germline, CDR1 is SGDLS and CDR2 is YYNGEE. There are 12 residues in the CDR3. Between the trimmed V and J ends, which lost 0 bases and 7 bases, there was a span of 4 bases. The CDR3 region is CASSVEIGELFF. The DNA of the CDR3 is TGTGCCAGCAGCGTAGAAATCGGGGAGCTGTTTTTT.

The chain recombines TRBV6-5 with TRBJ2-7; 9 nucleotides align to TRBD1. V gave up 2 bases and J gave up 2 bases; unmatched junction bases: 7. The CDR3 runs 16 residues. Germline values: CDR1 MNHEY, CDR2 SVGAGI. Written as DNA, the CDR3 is TGTGCCAGCAGTTACCATTACGGGACAGGGACCTACGAGCAGTACTTC. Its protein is CASSYHYGTGTYEQYF.

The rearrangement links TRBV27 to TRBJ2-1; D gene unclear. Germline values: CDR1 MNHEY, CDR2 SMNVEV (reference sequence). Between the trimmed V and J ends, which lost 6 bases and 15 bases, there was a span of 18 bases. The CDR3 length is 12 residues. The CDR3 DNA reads TGTGCCAGCAGGGGGTTTATTGTCGGGTGGTTCTTC. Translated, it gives CASRGFIVGWFF.

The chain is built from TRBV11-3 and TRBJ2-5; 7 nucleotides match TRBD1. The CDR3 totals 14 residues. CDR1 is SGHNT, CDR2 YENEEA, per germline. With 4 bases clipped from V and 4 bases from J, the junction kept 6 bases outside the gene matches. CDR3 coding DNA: TGTGCCAGCAGCTCAAATACAGGGGTAGAGACCCAGTACTTC. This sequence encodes CASSSNTGVETQYF.

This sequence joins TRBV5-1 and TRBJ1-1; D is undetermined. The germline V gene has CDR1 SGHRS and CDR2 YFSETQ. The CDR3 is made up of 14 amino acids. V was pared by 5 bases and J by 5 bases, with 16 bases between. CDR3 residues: CASRVDIGETEAFF. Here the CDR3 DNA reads TGCGCCAGCAGAGTAGATATCGGGGAGACTGAAGCTTTCTTT.

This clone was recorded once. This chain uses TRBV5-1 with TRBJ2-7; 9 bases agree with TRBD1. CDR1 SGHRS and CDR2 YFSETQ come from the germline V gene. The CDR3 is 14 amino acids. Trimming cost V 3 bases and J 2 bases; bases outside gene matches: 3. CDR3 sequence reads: CASSSGTGPYEQYF. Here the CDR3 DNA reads TGCGCCAGCAGCTCGGGGACAGGGCCCTACGAGCAGTACTTC.

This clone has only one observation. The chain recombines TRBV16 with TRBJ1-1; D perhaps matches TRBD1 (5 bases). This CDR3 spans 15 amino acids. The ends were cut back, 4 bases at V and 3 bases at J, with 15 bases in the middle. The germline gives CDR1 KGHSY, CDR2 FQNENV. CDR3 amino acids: CASSPVGTGDTEAFF. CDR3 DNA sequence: TGTGCCAGCAGCCCGGTTGGGACGGGGGACACTGAAGCTTTCTTT.

The CDR3: CASSLIGGASHEQYF. CDR3 in DNA: TGTGCCAGCAGCTTAATTGGGGGCGCTTCCCACGAGCAGTACTTC. The V gene is TRBV7-9, the J gene TRBJ2-7, with a possible D match to TRBD1 (6 bases). The CDR3 consists of 15 residues. Deletions cut 2 bases from V and 5 bases from J, with 16 bases between. Germline V gene sequence: CDR1 SEHNR, CDR2 FQNEAQ (reference sequence).

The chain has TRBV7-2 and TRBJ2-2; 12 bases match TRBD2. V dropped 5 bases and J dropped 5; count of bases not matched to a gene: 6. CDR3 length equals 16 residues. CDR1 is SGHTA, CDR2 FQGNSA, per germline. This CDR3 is CASSLLAGGLTGELFF. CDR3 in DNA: TGTGCCAGCAGCCTACTAGCGGGAGGACTGACCGGGGAGCTGTTTTTT.

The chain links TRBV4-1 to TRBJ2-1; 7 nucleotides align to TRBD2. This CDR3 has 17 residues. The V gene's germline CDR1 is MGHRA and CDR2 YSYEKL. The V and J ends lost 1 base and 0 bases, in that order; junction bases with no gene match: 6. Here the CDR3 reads CASSQVRRTSSYNEQFF. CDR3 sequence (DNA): TGCGCCAGCAGCCAAGTGAGGAGGACTAGCTCCTACAATGAGCAGTTCTTC.

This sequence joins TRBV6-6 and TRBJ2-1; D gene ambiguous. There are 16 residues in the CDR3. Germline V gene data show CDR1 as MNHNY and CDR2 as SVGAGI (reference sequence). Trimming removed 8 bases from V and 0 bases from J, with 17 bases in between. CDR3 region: CASQTAQSSSYNEQFF. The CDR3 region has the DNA TGTGCCAGCCAAACTGCCCAATCGAGCTCCTACAATGAGCAGTTCTTC.

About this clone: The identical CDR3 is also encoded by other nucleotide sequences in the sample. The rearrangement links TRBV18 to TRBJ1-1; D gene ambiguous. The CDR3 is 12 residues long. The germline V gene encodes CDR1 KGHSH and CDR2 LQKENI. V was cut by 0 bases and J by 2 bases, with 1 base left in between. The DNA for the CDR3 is TGTGCCAGCTCACCACCTAACACTGAAGCTTTCTTT. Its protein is CASSPPNTEAFF. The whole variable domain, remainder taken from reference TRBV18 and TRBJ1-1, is NAGVMQNPRHLVRRRGQEARLRCSPMKGHSHVYWYRQLPEEGLKFMVYLQKENIIDESGMPKERFSAEFPKEGPSILRIQQVVRGDSAAYFCASSPPNTEAFFGQGTRLTVV.

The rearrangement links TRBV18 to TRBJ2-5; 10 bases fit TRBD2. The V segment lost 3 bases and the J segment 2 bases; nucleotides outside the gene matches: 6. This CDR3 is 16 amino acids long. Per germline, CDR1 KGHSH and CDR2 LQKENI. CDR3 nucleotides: TGTGCCAGCTCACCGCGACTAGCGGGCCAACAAGAGACCCAGTACTTC. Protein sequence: CASSPRLAGQQETQYF.

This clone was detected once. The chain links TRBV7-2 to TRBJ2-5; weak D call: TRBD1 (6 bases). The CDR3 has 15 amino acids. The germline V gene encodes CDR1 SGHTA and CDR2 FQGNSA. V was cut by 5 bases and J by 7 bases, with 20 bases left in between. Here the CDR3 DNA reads TGTGCCAGCAGCCCCCCCACGGGACATCAGGCGACCCAGTACTTC. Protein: CASSPPTGHQATQYF. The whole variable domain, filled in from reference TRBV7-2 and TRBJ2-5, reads GAGVSQSPSNKVTEKGKDVELRCDPISGHTALYWYRQSLGQGLEFLIYFQGNSAPDKSGLPSDRFSAERTGGSVSTLTIQRTQQEDSAVYLCASSPPTGHQATQYFGPGTRLLVL.

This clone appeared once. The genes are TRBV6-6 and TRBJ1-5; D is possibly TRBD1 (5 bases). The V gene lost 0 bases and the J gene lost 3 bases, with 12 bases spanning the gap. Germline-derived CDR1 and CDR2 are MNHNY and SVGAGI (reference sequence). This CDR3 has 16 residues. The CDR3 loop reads CASSYSPGGDNQPQHF. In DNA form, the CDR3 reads TGTGCCAGCAGTTACTCGCCCGGGGGTGACAATCAGCCCCAGCATTTT.

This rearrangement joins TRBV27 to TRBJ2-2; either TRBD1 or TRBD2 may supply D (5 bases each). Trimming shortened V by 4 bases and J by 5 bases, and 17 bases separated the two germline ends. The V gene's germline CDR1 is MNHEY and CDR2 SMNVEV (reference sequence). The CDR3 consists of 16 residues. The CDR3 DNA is TGTGCCAGCAGTTCGGATCAGGGAGCGCGAACCGGGGAGCTGTTTTTT. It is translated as CASSSDQGARTGELFF.

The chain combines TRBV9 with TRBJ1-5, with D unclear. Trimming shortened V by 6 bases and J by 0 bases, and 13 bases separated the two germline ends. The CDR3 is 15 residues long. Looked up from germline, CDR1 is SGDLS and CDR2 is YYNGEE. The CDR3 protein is CASTEDENSNQPQHF. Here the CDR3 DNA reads TGTGCCAGCACCGAAGACGAGAATAGCAATCAGCCCCAGCATTTT. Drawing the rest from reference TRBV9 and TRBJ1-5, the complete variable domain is DSGVTQTPKHLITATGQRVTLRCSPRSGDLSVYWYQQSLDQGLQFLIQYYNGEERAKGNILERFSAQQFPDLHSELNLSSLELGDSALYFCASTEDENSNQPQHFGDGTRLSIL.

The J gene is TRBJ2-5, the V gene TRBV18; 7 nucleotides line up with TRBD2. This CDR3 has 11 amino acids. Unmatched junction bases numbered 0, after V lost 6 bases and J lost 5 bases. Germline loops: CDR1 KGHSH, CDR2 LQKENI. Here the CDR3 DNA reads TGTGCCAGCTCGGGAGGGGAGACCCAGTACTTC. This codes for CASSGGETQYF.

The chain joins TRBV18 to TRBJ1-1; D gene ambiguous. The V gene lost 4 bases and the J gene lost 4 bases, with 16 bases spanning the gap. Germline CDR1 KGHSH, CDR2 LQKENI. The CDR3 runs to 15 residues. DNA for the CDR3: TGTGCCAGCTCACTTTTGGTAGAATCGCGCACTGAAGCTTTCTTT. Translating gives CASSLLVESRTEAFF. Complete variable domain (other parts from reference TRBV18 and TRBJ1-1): NAGVMQNPRHLVRRRGQEARLRCSPMKGHSHVYWYRQLPEEGLKFMVYLQKENIIDESGMPKERFSAEFPKEGPSILRIQQVVRGDSAAYFCASSLLVESRTEAFFGQGTRLTVV.

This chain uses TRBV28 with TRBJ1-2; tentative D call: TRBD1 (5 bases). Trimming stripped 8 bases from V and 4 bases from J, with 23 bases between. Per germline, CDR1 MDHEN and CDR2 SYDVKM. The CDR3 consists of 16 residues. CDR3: CASVLGVGQGLYGYTF. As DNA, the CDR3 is TGTGCCAGCGTCCTAGGGGTCGGCCAGGGCCTCTATGGCTACACCTTC.